These 14 T cell receptor beta chains were all obtained from the same sample, sequenced in a study of graft-versus-host responses after intestinal transplantation. Irradiated, violet-dye-labeled stimulator cells, approximately 200,000 in number, were plated with approximately 200,000 CFSE-labeled responder cells. Profiled with immunoSEQ multiplex PCR; TCRdb holds only in-frame clones, not every one. The repertoire holds some 19,000 clones, with 40% to 45% as singletons. The sequencing used alloreactive CD8+ T cells from a mixed lymphocyte reaction culture, collected before intestinal transplant. As for subset: CFSE-low proliferating T cells sorted from approximately 6-day pre-transplant mixed lymphocyte reaction (GvH or HvG direction). These receptors came from a human patient who received an intestinal transplant.

V gene TRBV6-1 combines with J gene TRBJ2-7; either TRBD1 or TRBD2 may supply D (5 bases each). Germline V gives CDR1 MNHNS, CDR2 SASEGT. The V and J ends lost 2 bases and 2 bases respectively, with 10 bases between them. The CDR3 has 14 residues. In DNA, the CDR3 is TGTGCCAGCAGTGAACGGGACCTAACCTACGAGCAGTACTTC. Its protein product is CASSERDLTYEQYF.

This CDR3 reads CASSITQGWNNEQFF. The CDR3 DNA is TGTGCCAGTAGTATAACACAGGGGTGGAACAATGAGCAGTTCTTC. The chain recombines TRBV19 with TRBJ2-1; 7 nucleotides match TRBD1. The CDR3 is 15 amino acids. The V gene end was trimmed by 2 bases and the J gene end by 5 bases; junction bases not matched to a gene: 6. Germline V gene sequence: CDR1 LNHDA, CDR2 SQIVND (reference sequence).

This clone was detected a few times. The chain is built from TRBV10-3 and TRBJ2-7; 13 positions agree with TRBD2. V lost 3 bases to trimming and J lost 3 bases; unmatched junction nucleotides: 11. The germline gives CDR1 ENHRY, CDR2 SYGVKD. This CDR3 has 18 residues. The CDR3 region is CAISDGDPGTSGIYEQYF. The CDR3 DNA reads as TGTGCCATCAGTGACGGCGACCCGGGGACTAGCGGGATCTACGAGCAGTACTTC.

The chain recombines TRBV5-6 with TRBJ2-3; 9 bases are shared with TRBD2. V lost 2 bases and J lost 4; bases outside the gene matches: 2. CDR1 SGHDT and CDR2 YYEEEE come from the germline V gene. CDR3 length: 14 residues. The DNA for the CDR3 is TGTGCCAGCAGCTTTAGCGGGAGCGCAGATACGCAGTATTTT. This gives the protein CASSFSGSADTQYF.

J is TRBJ2-7 and V is TRBV6-1; 9 nucleotides agree with TRBD1. CDR1 and CDR2 from the germline V gene are MNHNS and SASEGT. The CDR3 is 13 residues long. V gave up 8 bases and J gave up 4 bases; unmatched junction bases: 6. CDR3 protein: CASWDRVRYEQYF. CDR3 bases: TGTGCCAGCTGGGACAGGGTGAGGTACGAGCAGTACTTC.

The chain joins TRBV28 to TRBJ2-4; 7 nucleotides agree with TRBD2. Germline V lookup: CDR1 MDHEN, CDR2 SYDVKM. This CDR3 has 13 residues. J lost 6 bases, V lost 2 bases, and 1 base had no gene match. The CDR3 DNA sequence: TGTGCCAGCAGTTTAGGGAGGGCAAACATTCAGTACTTC. It encodes CASSLGRANIQYF. Full variable domain (outside the CDR3, taken from reference TRBV28 and TRBJ2-4): DVKVTQSSRYLVKRTGEKVFLECVQDMDHENMFWYRQDPGLGLRLIYFSYDVKMKEKGDIPEGYSVSREKKERFSLILESASTNQTSMYLCASSLGRANIQYFGAGTRLSVL.

The chain recombines TRBV11-1 with TRBJ2-6, with D perhaps matching TRBD1 (5 bases). This CDR3 has 16 amino acids. Trimming cost V 7 bases and J 0 bases, with 13 bases left between them. Germline CDR1 reads SGHAT; CDR2 reads FQDESV (reference sequence). The CDR3 DNA sequence: TGTGCCAGCACCCAAGGGGCGTACTCTGGGGCCAACGTCCTGACTTTC. Its protein is CASTQGAYSGANVLTF.

The chain links TRBV11-2 to TRBJ2-1; the D is unclear. The CDR3 runs 13 residues. V lost 1 base and J 9 bases, leaving 10 bases between the germline ends. The V gene's germline CDR1 is SGHAT and CDR2 FQNNGV. The CDR3, as DNA: TGTGCCAGCAGCTTAGTCTCGTTGGGTGAGCAGTTCTTC. Translation gives CASSLVSLGEQFF.

This clone was picked up one time. This chain connects TRBV4-1 to TRBJ2-1, with D uncertain. Germline CDR1 and CDR2: MGHRA and YSYEKL. The CDR3 has 16 amino acids. V dropped 4 bases and J dropped 5 bases, with 18 bases sitting between them. For the CDR3, the DNA is TGCGCCAGCAGCCCCCCCAGAGCGCTTGTAGACAATGAGCAGTTCTTC. It translates to CASSPPRALVDNEQFF.

This chain connects TRBV29-1 to TRBJ2-1; maybe TRBD2 (5 bases). This CDR3 region has 14 residues. V lost 1 base, J lost 0 bases, and 7 bases lay in between. The germline V gene has CDR1 SQVTM and CDR2 ANQGSEA. The CDR3 loop is CSVEVGSSYNEQFF. The CDR3 nucleotides read TGCAGCGTTGAAGTAGGGAGCTCCTACAATGAGCAGTTCTTC.

The CDR3 nucleotides are TGCGCCAGCAGCTTAGGGACAGAGACAGAGACCCAGTACTTC. It translates to CASSLGTETETQYF. This chain links TRBV5-1 with TRBJ2-5, with TRBD1 matching 7 bases. CDR1 is SGHRS, CDR2 YFSETQ, per germline. This CDR3 spans 14 amino acids. J lost 4 bases, V lost 2 bases, and 5 bases had no gene match. Complete variable domain (other parts from reference TRBV5-1 and TRBJ2-5): KAGVTQTPRYLIKTRGQQVTLSCSPISGHRSVSWYQQTPGQGLQFLFEYFSETQRNKGNFPGRFSGRQFSNSRSEMNVSTLELGDSALYLCASSLGTETETQYFGPGTRLLVL.

This chain links TRBV27 with TRBJ2-3, with 12 bases fitting TRBD2. Looked up from germline, CDR1 is MNHEY and CDR2 is SMNVEV (reference sequence). CDR3 length equals 16 residues. The trim removed 6 bases at V and 5 bases at J, leaving 9 bases unmatched. Written as DNA, the CDR3 is TGTGCCAGCAGAGCACACCCGGGACTAGCGGGAGATACGCAGTATTTT. As protein: CASRAHPGLAGDTQYF.

This clone was seen a few times. The chain has TRBV6-1 and TRBJ2-7, with TRBD2 identical over 7 bases. This CDR3 is 15 amino acids long. Trimming at V came to 1 base and at J to 2 bases, leaving 5 bases not matched to a gene. CDR1 and CDR2 (germline): MNHNS, SASEGT. The CDR3 sequence is CASSEGRERTYEQYF. The CDR3 bases are TGTGCCAGCAGTGAAGGGCGGGAGAGGACCTACGAGCAGTACTTC.

V and J are TRBV27 and TRBJ1-1; unclear D gene. Germline V gene lookup returns CDR1 MNHEY and CDR2 SMNVEV (reference sequence). The CDR3 is made up of 13 amino acids. V shed 0 bases and J shed 0 bases, with 2 bases lying between them. The CDR3 spells CASSLSVNTEAFF. In DNA, the CDR3 is TGTGCCAGCAGTTTATCGGTGAACACTGAAGCTTTCTTT.